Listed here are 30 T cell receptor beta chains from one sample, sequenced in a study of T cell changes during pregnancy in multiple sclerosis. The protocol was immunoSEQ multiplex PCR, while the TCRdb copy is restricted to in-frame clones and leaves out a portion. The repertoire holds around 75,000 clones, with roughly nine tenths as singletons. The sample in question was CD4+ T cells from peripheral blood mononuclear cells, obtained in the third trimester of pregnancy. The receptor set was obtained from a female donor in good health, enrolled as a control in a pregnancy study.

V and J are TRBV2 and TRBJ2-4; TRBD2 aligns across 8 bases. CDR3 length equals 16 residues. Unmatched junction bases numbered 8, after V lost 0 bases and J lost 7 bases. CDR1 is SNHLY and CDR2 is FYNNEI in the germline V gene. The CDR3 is CASSEALAGGRNIQYF. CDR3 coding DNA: TGTGCCAGCAGTGAAGCGCTGGCGGGGGGTCGCAACATTCAGTACTTC.

CDR3 residues: CASSLTPGTDNEQFF. CDR3 nucleotide sequence: TGCGCCAGCAGCTTAACTCCCGGGACAGATAATGAGCAGTTCTTC. This chain joins TRBV5-1 and TRBJ2-1; the match to TRBD1 covers 7 bases. The CDR3 covers 15 residues. CDR1 and CDR2 (germline): SGHRS, YFSETQ. V shed 2 bases and J 7 bases; nucleotides not matched to a gene: 9.

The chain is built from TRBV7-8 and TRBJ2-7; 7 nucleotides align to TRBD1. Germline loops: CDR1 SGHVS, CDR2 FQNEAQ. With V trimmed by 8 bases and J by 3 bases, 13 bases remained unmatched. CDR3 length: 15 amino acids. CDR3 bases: TGTGCCAGCCTCCCGGACAGGTTCGCGCGCTACGAGCAGTACTTC. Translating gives CASLPDRFARYEQYF.

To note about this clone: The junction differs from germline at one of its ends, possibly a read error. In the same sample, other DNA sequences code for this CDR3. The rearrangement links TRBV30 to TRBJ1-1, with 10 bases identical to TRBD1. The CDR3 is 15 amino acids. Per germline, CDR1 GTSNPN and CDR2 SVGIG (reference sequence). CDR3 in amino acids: CAWSPKGTGETEAFF. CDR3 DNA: TGCGCCTGGAGTCCCAAAGGGACAGGGGAAACTGAAGCTTTCTTT. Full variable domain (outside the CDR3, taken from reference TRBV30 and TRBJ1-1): SQTIHQWPATLVQPVGSPLSLECTVEGTSNPNLYWYRQAAGRGLQLLFYSVGIGQISSEVPQNLSASRPQDRQFILSSKKLLLSDSGFYLCAWSPKGTGETEAFFGQGTRLTVV.

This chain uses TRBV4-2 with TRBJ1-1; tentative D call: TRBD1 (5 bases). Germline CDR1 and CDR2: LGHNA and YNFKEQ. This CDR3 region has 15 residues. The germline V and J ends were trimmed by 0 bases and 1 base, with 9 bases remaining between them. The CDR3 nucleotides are TGTGCCAGCAGCCAAGAGGGAACAGGGAACACTGAAGCTTTCTTT. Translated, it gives CASSQEGTGNTEAFF.

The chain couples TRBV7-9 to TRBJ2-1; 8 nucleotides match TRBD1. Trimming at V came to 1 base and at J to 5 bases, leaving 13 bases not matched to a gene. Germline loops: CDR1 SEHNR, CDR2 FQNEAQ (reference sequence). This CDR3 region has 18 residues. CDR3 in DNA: TGTGCCAGCAGCTTAGTCTTTCGTTCGGACAGGGAGGACAATGAGCAGTTCTTC. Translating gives CASSLVFRSDREDNEQFF.

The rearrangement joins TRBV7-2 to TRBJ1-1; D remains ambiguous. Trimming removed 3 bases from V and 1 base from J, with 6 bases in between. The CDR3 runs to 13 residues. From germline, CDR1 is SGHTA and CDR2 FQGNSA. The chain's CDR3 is CASSLNGNTEAFF. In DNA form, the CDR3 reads TGTGCCAGCAGCTTGAACGGGAACACTGAAGCTTTCTTT.

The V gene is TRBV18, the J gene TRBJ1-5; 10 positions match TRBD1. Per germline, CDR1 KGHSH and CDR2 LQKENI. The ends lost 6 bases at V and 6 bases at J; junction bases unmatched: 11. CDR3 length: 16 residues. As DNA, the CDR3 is TGTGCCAGCTCGCTCGAAATGACAGGGGGCGGTCAGCCCCAGCATTTT. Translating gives CASSLEMTGGGQPQHF.

The CDR3 DNA reads as TGCGCCAGCAGCTGGGGGACAGGAAACTATGGCTACACCTTC. Translating it yields CASSWGTGNYGYTF. J is TRBJ1-2 and V is TRBV4-1, with 8 bases identical to TRBD1. CDR3 length equals 14 residues. Trimming took 5 bases from V and 2 from J; bases not matched to a gene: 4. Germline loops: CDR1 MGHRA, CDR2 YSYEKL.

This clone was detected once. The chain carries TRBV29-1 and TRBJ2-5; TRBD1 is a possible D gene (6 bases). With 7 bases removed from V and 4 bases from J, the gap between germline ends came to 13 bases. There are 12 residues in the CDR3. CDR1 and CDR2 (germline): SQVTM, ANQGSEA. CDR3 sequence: CSGTGSGETQYF. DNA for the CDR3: TGCAGCGGCACAGGGTCAGGAGAGACCCAGTACTTC.

CDR3 sequence: CASSQQGEQFF. Here the CDR3 DNA reads TGTGCCAGCAGCCAACAGGGAGAGCAGTTCTTC. This rearrangement joins TRBV7-6 to TRBJ2-1, with a possible D match to TRBD1 (6 bases). The V and J ends lost 5 bases and 10 bases respectively, with 9 bases between them. The CDR3 extends over 11 amino acids. The V gene's germline CDR1 is SGHVS and CDR2 FNYEAQ.

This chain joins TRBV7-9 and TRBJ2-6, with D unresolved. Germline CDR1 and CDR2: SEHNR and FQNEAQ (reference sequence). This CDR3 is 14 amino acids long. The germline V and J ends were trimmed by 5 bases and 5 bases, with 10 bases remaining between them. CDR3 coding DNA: TGTGCCAGCAGCAGACAAAGTCGGGCCAACGTCCTGACTTTC. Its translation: CASSRQSRANVLTF.

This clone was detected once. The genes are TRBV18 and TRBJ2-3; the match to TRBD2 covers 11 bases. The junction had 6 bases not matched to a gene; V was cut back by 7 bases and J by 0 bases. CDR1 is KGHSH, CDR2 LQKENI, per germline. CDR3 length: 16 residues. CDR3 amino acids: CASFTTSGGSTDTQYF. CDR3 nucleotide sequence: TGTGCCAGCTTCACCACTAGCGGGGGCAGCACAGATACGCAGTATTTT.

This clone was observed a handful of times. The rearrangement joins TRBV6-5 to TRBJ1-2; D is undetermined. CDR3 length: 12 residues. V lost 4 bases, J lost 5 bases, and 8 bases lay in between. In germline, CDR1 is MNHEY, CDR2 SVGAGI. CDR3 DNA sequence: TGTGCCAGCAGTTTACCGGGGTATGGCTACACCTTC. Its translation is CASSLPGYGYTF.

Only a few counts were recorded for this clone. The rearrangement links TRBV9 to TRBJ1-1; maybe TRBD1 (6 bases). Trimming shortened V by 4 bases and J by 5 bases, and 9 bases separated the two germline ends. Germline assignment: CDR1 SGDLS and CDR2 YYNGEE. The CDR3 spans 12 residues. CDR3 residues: CASSPGTTEAFF. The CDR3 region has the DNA TGTGCCAGCAGCCCCGGGACAACTGAAGCTTTCTTT.

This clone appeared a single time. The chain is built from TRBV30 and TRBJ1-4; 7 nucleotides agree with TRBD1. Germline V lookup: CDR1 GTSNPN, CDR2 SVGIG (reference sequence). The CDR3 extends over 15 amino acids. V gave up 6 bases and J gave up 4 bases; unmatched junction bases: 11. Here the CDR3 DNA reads TGTGCCTGTCACCCCTCCGGGACAGATAATGAAAAACTGTTTTTT. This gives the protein CACHPSGTDNEKLFF.

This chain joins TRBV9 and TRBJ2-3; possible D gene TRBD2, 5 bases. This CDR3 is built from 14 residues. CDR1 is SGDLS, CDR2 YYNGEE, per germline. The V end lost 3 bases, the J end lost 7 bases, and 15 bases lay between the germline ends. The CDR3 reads CASSGDPGLHTQYF. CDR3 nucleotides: TGTGCCAGCAGCGGAGACCCTGGACTGCATACGCAGTATTTT.

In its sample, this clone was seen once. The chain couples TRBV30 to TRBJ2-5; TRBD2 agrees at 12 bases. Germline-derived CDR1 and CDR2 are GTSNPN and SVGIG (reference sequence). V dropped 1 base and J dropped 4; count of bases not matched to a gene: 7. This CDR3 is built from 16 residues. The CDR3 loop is CAWSALTSGGGETQYF. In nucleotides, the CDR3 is TGTGCCTGGAGTGCGCTGACTAGCGGGGGTGGAGAGACCCAGTACTTC.

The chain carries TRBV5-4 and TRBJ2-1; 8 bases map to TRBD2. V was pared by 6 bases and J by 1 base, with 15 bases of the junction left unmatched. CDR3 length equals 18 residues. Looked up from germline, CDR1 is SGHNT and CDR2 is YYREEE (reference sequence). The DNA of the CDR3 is TGTGCCAGCACCCCGGGGGGGGCAGCTCATGGTTCCTACAATGAGCAGTTCTTC. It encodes CASTPGGAAHGSYNEQFF.

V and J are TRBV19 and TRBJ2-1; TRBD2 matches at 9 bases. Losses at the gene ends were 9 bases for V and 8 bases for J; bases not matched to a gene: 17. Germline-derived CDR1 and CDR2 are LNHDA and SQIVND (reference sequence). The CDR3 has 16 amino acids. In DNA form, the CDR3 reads TGTGCCAGCCAAAGGCCCCGGCGGGGGGGCTCCGATGAGCAGTTCTTC. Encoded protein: CASQRPRRGGSDEQFF.

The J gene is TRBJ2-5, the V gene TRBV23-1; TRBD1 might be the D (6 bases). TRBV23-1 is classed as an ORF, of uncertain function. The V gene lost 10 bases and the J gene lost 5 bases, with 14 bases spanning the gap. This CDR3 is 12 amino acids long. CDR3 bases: TGCGCCACACACAGGGCTCGGGAGACCCAGTACTTC. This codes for CATHRARETQYF.

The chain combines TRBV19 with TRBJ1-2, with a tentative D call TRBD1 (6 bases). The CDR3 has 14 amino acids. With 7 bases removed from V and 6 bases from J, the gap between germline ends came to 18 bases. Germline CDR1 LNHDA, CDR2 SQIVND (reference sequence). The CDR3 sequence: CASTFVDRTDGYTF. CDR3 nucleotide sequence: TGTGCCAGTACCTTTGTGGACAGAACTGATGGCTACACCTTC.

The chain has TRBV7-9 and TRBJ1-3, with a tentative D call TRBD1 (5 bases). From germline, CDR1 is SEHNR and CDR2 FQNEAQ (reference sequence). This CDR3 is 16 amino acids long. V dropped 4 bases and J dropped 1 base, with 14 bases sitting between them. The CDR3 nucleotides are TGTGCCAGCAGCTACCCGATCGGGGGGTCTGGAAACACCATATATTTT. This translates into CASSYPIGGSGNTIYF.

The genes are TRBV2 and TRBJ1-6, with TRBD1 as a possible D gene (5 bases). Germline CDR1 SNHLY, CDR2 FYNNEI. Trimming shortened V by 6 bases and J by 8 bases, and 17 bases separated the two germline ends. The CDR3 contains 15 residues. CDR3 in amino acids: CASRGRDLVDSPLHF. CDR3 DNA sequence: TGTGCCAGCAGGGGCAGGGATCTAGTGGATTCACCCCTCCACTTT.

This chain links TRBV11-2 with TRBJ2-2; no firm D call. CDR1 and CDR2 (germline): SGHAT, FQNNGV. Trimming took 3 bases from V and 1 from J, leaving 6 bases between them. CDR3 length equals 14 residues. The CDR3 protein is CASSFRGNTGELFF. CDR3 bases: TGTGCCAGCAGCTTCAGAGGGAACACCGGGGAGCTGTTTTTT.

The CDR3 loop reads CASSPGLRGAPGEQYF. The CDR3 nucleotides are TGTGCCAGCAGCCCCGGGCTCAGGGGCGCCCCTGGGGAGCAGTACTTC. V usage is TRBV7-9 and J usage is TRBJ2-7, with D tentatively TRBD1 (6 bases). With 5 bases removed from V and 7 bases from J, the gap between germline ends came to 24 bases. The CDR3 sequence is 16 residues long. Germline CDR1 and CDR2: SEHNR and FQNEAQ (reference sequence). Filled out from reference TRBV7-9 and TRBJ2-7, the complete variable domain reads DTGVSQNPRHKITKRGQNVTFRCDPISEHNRLYWYRQTLGQGPEFLTYFQNEAQLEKSRLLSDRFSAERPKGSFSTLEIQRTEQGDSAMYLCASSPGLRGAPGEQYFGPGTRLTVT.

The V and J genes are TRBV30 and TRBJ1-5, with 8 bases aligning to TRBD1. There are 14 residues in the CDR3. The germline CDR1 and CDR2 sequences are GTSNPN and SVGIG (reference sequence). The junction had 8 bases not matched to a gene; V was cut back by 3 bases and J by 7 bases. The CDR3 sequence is CAWRNTGGSQPQHF. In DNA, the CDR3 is TGTGCCTGGAGGAATACAGGGGGTTCCCAGCCCCAGCATTTT. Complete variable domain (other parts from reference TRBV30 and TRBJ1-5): SQTIHQWPATLVQPVGSPLSLECTVEGTSNPNLYWYRQAAGRGLQLLFYSVGIGQISSEVPQNLSASRPQDRQFILSSKKLLLSDSGFYLCAWRNTGGSQPQHFGDGTRLSIL.

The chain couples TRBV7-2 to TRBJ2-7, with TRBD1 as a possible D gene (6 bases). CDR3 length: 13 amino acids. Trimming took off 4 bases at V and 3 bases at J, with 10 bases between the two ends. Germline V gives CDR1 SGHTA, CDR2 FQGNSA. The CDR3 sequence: CASSWGQNYEQYF. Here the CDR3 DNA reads TGTGCCAGCAGCTGGGGACAAAACTACGAGCAGTACTTC.

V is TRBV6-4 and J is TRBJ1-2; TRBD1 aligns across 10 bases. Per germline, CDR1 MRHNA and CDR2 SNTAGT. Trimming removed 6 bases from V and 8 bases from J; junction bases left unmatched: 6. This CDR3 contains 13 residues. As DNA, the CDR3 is TGTGCCAGCAGGGCGGACAGGGGGGACGGCTACACCTTC. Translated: CASRADRGDGYTF.

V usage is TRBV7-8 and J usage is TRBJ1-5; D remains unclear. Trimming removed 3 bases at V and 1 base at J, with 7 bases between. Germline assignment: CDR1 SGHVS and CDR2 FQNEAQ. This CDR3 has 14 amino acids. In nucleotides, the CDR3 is TGTGCCAGCAGCTTCCTGGAGAGCAATCAGCCCCAGCATTTT. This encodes CASSFLESNQPQHF. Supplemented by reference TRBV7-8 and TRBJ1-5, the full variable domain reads GAGVSQSPRYKVAKRGQDVALRCDPISGHVSLFWYQQALGQGPEFLTYFQNEAQLDKSGLPSDRFFAERPEGSVSTLKIQRTQQEDSAVYLCASSFLESNQPQHFGDGTRLSIL.